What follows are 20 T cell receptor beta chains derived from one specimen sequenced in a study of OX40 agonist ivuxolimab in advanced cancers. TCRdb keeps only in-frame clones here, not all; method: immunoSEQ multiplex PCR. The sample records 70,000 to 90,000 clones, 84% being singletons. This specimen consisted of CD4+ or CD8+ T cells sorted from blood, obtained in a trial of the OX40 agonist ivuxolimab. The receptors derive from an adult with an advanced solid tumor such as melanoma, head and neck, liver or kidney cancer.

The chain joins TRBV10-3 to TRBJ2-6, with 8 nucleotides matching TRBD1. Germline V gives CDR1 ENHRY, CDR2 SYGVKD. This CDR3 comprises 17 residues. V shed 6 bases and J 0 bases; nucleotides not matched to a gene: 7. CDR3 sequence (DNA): TGTGCCATCAGCCGACAGGGGACTCGCTCTGGGGCCAACGTCCTGACTTTC. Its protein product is CAISRQGTRSGANVLTF.

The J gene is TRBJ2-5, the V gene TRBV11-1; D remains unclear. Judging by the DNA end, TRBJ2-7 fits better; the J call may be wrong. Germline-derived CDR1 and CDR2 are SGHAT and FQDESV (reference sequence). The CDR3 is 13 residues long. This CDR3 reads CASSLFSSYEQYF. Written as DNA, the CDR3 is TGTGCCAGCAGCTTATTCTCCTCCTACGAGCAGTACTTC.

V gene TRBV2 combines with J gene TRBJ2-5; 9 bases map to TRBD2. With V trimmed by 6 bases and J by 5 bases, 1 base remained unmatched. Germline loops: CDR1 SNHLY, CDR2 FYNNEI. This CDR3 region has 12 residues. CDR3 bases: TGTGCCAGCAGGCTAGCGGGGGAGACCCAGTACTTC. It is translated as CASRLAGETQYF.

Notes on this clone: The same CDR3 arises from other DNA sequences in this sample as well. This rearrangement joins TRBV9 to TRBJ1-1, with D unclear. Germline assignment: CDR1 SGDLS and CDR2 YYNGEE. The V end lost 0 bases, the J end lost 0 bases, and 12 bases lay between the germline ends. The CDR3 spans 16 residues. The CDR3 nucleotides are TGTGCCAGCAGCGTAGTACCAGATAACATGAACACTGAAGCTTTCTTT. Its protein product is CASSVVPDNMNTEAFF.

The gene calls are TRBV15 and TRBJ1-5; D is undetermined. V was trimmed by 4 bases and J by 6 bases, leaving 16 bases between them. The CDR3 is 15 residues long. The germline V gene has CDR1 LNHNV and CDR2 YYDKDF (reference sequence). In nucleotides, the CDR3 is TGTGCCACCAGCACCCCGCTCGCGCCTCCTCAGCCCCAGCATTTT. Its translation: CATSTPLAPPQPQHF.

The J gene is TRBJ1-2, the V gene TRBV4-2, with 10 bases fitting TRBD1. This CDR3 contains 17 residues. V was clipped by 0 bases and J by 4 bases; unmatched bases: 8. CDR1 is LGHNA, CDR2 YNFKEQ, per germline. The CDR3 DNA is TGTGCCAGCAGCCAAGATCCAGGACAGGGGGTATTCTATGGCTACACCTTC. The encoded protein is CASSQDPGQGVFYGYTF.

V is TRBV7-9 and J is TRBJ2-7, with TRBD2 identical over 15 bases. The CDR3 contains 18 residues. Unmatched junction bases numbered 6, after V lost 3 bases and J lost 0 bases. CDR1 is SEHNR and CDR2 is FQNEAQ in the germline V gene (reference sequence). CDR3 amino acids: CASSLAGTSGRSSYEQYF. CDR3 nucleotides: TGTGCCAGCAGCTTGGCCGGGACTAGCGGGAGGAGCTCCTACGAGCAGTACTTC.

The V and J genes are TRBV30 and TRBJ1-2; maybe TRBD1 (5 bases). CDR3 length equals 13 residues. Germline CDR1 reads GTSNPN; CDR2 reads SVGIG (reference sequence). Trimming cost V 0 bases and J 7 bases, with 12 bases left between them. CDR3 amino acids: CAWSVKGLGGYTF. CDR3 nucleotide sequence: TGTGCCTGGAGTGTAAAGGGGCTTGGTGGCTACACCTTC.

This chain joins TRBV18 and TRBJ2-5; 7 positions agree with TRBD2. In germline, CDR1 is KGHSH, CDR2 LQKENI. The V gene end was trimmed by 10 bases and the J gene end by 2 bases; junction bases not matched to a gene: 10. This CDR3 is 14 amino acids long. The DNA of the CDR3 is TGTGCCACCGCAGCGGGGATTCTACAAGAGACCCAGTACTTC. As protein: CATAAGILQETQYF.

CDR3 in DNA: TGTGCCAGCAGCTCTGGAAACACCATATATTTT. Its protein product is CASSSGNTIYF. The chain uses TRBV7-9 and TRBJ1-3; D is ambiguous. The CDR3 contains 11 residues. Trimming took off 4 bases at V and 2 bases at J, with 0 bases between the two ends. The V gene's germline CDR1 is SEHNR and CDR2 FQNEAQ (reference sequence).

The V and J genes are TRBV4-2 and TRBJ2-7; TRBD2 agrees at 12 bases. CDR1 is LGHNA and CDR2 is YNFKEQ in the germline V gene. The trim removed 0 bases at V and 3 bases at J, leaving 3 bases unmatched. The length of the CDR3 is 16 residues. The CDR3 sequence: CASSQELAGGVYEQYF. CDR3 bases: TGTGCCAGCAGCCAAGAACTAGCGGGAGGTGTCTACGAGCAGTACTTC.

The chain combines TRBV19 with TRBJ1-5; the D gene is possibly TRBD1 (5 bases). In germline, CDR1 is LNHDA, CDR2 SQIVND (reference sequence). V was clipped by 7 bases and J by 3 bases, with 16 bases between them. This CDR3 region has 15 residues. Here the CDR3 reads CASNLGQGNNQPQHF. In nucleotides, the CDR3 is TGTGCCAGTAACTTGGGCCAGGGAAACAATCAGCCCCAGCATTTT.

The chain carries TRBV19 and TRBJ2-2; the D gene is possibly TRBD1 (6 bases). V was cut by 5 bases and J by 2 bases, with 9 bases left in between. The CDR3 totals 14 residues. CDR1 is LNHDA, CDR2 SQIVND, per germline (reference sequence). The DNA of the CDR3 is TGTGCCAGTAGTTCAGGGGCCAACACCGGGGAGCTGTTTTTT. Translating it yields CASSSGANTGELFF.

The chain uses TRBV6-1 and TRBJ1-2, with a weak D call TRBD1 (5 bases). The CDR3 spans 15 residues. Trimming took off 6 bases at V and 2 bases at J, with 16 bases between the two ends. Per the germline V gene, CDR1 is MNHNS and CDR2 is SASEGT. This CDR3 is CASREKDTTNYGYTF. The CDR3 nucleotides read TGTGCCAGCAGGGAAAAGGACACGACAAACTATGGCTACACCTTC.

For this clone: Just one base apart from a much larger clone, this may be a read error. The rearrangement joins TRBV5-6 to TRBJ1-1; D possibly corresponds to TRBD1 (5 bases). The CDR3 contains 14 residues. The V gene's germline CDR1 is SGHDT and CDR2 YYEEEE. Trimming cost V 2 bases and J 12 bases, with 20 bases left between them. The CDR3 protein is CASSFSSSQGETFF. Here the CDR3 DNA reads TGTGCCAGCAGCTTTTCCAGCAGCCAGGGAGAAACTTTCTTT.

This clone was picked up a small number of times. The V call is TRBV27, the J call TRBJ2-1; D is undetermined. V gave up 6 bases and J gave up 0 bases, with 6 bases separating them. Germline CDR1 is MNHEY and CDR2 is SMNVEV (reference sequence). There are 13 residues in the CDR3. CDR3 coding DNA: TGTGCCAGCAGCAGAGGCTCCTACAATGAGCAGTTCTTC. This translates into CASSRGSYNEQFF.

The CDR3 coding sequence is TGTGCCAGCAGCCAAAGAGGACAGAGCAATCAGCCCCAGCATTTT. This encodes CASSQRGQSNQPQHF. The gene calls are TRBV7-2 and TRBJ1-5, with D maybe TRBD1 (6 bases). This CDR3 has 15 amino acids. CDR1 is SGHTA and CDR2 is FQGNSA in the germline V gene. Deletions cut 5 bases from V and 1 base from J, with 12 bases between.

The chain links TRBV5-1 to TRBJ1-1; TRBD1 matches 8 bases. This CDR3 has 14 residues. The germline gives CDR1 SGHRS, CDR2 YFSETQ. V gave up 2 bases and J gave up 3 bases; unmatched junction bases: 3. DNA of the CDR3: TGCGCCAGCAGCTTAGACAGGGGATACACTGAAGCTTTCTTT. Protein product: CASSLDRGYTEAFF.

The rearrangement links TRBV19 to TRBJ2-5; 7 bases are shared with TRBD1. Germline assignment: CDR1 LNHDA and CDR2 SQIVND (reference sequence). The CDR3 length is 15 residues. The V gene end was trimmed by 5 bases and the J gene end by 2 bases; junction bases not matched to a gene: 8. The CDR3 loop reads CASSPWDRGQETQYF. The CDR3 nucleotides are TGTGCCAGTAGTCCCTGGGACAGAGGACAAGAGACCCAGTACTTC.

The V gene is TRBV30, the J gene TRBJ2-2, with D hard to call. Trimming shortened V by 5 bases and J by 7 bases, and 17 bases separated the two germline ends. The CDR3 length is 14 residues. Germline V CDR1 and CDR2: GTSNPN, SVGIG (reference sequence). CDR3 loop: CAWARQRKGGELFF. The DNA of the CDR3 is TGTGCCTGGGCGCGGCAGAGAAAGGGCGGGGAGCTGTTTTTT.